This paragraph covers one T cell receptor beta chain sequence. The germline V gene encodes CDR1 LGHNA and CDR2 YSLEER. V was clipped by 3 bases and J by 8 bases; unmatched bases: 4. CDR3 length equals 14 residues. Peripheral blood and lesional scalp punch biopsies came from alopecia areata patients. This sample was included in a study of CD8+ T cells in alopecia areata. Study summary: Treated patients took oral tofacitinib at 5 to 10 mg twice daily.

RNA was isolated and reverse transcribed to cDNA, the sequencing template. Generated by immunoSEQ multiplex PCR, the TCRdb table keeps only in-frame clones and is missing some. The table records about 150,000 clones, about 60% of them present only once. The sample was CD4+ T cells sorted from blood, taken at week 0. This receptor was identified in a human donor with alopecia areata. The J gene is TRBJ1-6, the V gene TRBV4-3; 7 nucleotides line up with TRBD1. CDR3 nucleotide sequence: TGCGCCAGCAGCCAGGGACAGTCAGATTCACCCCTCCACTTT. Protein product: CASSQGQSDSPLHF.